The 11 T cell receptor beta chains presented below share a single source sample, sequenced in a study of OX40 agonist ivuxolimab in advanced cancers. Measured with immunoSEQ multiplex PCR; TCRdb has only the in-frame clones, and not every one. The data contain some 49,000 clones, 85% of them singletons. Sequencing was performed on CD4+ or CD8+ T cells sorted from blood, taken in a trial of the OX40 agonist ivuxolimab. These receptors were collected from an adult with an advanced solid tumor such as melanoma, head and neck, liver or kidney cancer.

This chain joins TRBV5-1 and TRBJ1-6, with a weak D call TRBD1 (5 bases). V gave up 2 bases and J gave up 0 bases, with 9 bases separating them. This CDR3 spans 16 amino acids. From germline, CDR1 is SGHRS and CDR2 YFSETQ. The DNA of the CDR3 is TGCGCCAGCAGCTTTACAGGCAGCTCCTATAATTCACCCCTCCACTTT. Translating it yields CASSFTGSSYNSPLHF.

Note on this clone: The sample holds other DNA sequences that translate to the same CDR3. The chain is built from TRBV6-5 and TRBJ1-1; D is perhaps TRBD1 (6 bases). Trimming cost V 2 bases and J 5 bases, with 9 bases left between them. From germline, CDR1 is MNHEY and CDR2 SVGAGI. The CDR3 contains 13 residues. The CDR3 DNA is TGTGCCAGCAGTTACGGAGGGGGGACTGAAGCTTTCTTT. Translation gives CASSYGGGTEAFF.

The gene calls are TRBV7-3 and TRBJ1-6; D gene unclear. Trimming stripped 2 bases from V and 3 bases from J, with 5 bases between. This CDR3 spans 14 amino acids. Germline V gives CDR1 SGHTA, CDR2 FQGTGA. The CDR3 region is CASSLQNYNSPLHF. The CDR3 DNA is TGTGCCAGCAGCTTACAAAACTATAATTCACCCCTCCACTTT.

J is TRBJ1-1 and V is TRBV2, with a possible D match to TRBD1 (5 bases). The CDR3 is 14 residues long. Germline V gives CDR1 SNHLY, CDR2 FYNNEI. The germline V and J ends were trimmed by 4 bases and 3 bases, with 12 bases remaining between them. The CDR3 is CASSVGQGDTEAFF. In nucleotides, the CDR3 is TGTGCCAGCAGTGTGGGCCAGGGAGACACTGAAGCTTTCTTT.

V gene TRBV6-5 combines with J gene TRBJ2-7; D call uncertain. The CDR3 has 11 amino acids. V gave up 0 bases and J gave up 13 bases, with 10 bases separating them. The germline V gene encodes CDR1 MNHEY and CDR2 SVGAGI. CDR3 in amino acids: CASSYSGSLYF. CDR3 in DNA: TGTGCCAGCAGTTACTCGGGATCTCTATACTTC.

This chain links TRBV28 with TRBJ2-3; 9 nucleotides line up with TRBD1. The CDR3 spans 17 residues. Germline trimming cut 3 bases from V and 3 bases from J; bases unmatched to any gene: 10. CDR1 and CDR2 (germline): MDHEN, SYDVKM. CDR3 loop: CASSFLQGQGLTDTQYF. CDR3 sequence (DNA): TGTGCCAGCAGTTTCCTTCAAGGACAGGGGCTGACAGATACGCAGTATTTT.

The V call is TRBV28, the J call TRBJ2-7; D unresolved. Trimming stripped 6 bases from V and 0 bases from J, with 18 bases between. From germline, CDR1 is MDHEN and CDR2 SYDVKM. The CDR3 covers 16 residues. Written as DNA, the CDR3 is TGTGCCAGCAGCATAATGACCTTTCAGCGCTCCTACGAGCAGTACTTC. Its protein product is CASSIMTFQRSYEQYF.

A few counts support this clone. The genes are TRBV5-5 and TRBJ1-5, with D unclear. Trimming removed 1 base from V and 0 bases from J, with 8 bases in between. Germline CDR1 and CDR2: SGHKS and YYEKEE (reference sequence). This CDR3 is 15 amino acids long. The CDR3 coding sequence is TGTGCCAGCAGCTTGACGGCAAATAGCAATCAGCCCCAGCATTTT. It translates to CASSLTANSNQPQHF. Looking up the rest from reference TRBV5-5 and TRBJ1-5 gives the full variable domain: DAGVTQSPTHLIKTRGQQVTLRCSPISGHKSVSWYQQVLGQGPQFIFQYYEKEERGRGNFPDRFSARQFPNYSSELNVNALLLGDSALYLCASSLTANSNQPQHFGDGTRLSIL.

This clone was picked up a small number of times. V usage is TRBV7-6 and J usage is TRBJ1-5; unclear D gene. This CDR3 region has 14 residues. Trimming cost V 1 base and J 3 bases, with 7 bases left between them. CDR1 is SGHVS, CDR2 FNYEAQ, per germline. CDR3 nucleotides: TGTGCCAGCAGCTTAGGAGGGAACAATCAGCCCCAGCATTTT. This encodes CASSLGGNNQPQHF.

The chain links TRBV5-5 to TRBJ2-2, with 7 nucleotides matching TRBD2. Germline lookup yields CDR1 SGHKS and CDR2 YYEKEE (reference sequence). There are 16 residues in the CDR3. J gave up 0 bases and V 4 bases, and 6 bases lay outside the gene matches. The chain's CDR3 is CASSPKGTTNTGELFF. For the CDR3, the DNA is TGTGCCAGCAGCCCCAAGGGGACTACGAACACCGGGGAGCTGTTTTTT.

This chain connects TRBV19 to TRBJ1-1; TRBD1 matches at 8 bases. CDR1 and CDR2 (germline): LNHDA, SQIVND (reference sequence). The ends lost 3 bases at V and 7 bases at J; junction bases unmatched: 1. This CDR3 comprises 12 residues. The CDR3 DNA is TGTGCCAGTAGTATCGGACAGGGTGAAGCTTTCTTT. It translates to CASSIGQGEAFF.